Detailed here is one TCR beta chain. The junction differs from germline at one of its ends, possibly a read error. Survey-level TCR beta sequencing used the immunoSEQ assay. Method: immunoSEQ multiplex PCR; TCRdb's copy keeps in-frame clones and lacks some. The sample holds approximately 50,000 clones; 93% are singletons and the top ten take 9.5% to 12%. CDR1 and CDR2 (germline): SSHAT, FNYEAQ (reference sequence). The CDR3 covers 17 residues. The sequence came from a man aged 35 to 55 with rheumatoid arthritis. The rearrangement links TRBV7-7 to TRBJ2-3, with D maybe TRBD2 (7 bases). The sample comprised PBMCs. The CDR3 loop reads CASSLTSGGWGTDTQYF. CDR3 sequence (DNA): TGTGCTAGCAGCTTAACTTCGGGGGGCTGGGGCACAGATACGCAGTATTTT. Full variable domain (remainder filled in from reference TRBV7-7 and TRBJ2-3): GAGVSQSPRYKVTKRGQDVTLRCDPISSHATLYWYQQALGQGPEFLTYFNYEAQPDKSGLPSDRFSAERPEGSISTLTIQRTEQRDSAMYRCASSLTSGGWGTDTQYFGPGTRLTVL.